This T cell receptor (beta chain) derives from a study of patients and donors after allogeneic stem cell transplantation. This clonotype was counted between two and nine times. TCRdb re-analysed the RT-PCR reads in MiXCR, keeping a single row per CDR3 protein. In the table there are approximately 37,000 distinct CDR3 sequences, 25% to 40% of which are singletons. Germline trimming cut 4 bases from V and 1 base from J; bases unmatched to any gene: 9. The CDR3 spans 17 residues. Germline CDR1 and CDR2: SEHNR and FQNEAQ (reference sequence). This TCR was recovered from a human donor who was either an allogeneic HSCT recipient or a stem cell or donor lymphocyte infusion donor (not recorded which). It is not recorded whose cells these are; they may come from a transplant donor. What was sequenced was blood, either unsorted or a sorted T cell fraction (not recorded which). This chain joins TRBV7-9 and TRBJ2-2; 7 nucleotides align to TRBD1. CDR3 amino acids: CASSYGQVVVNTGELFF. The CDR3 DNA sequence: TGTGCCAGCAGCTACGGACAGGTCGTAGTGAACACCGGGGAGCTGTTTTTT.